The T cell receptor beta chain described here comes from a study of blood T cells in healthy people across ages (dated by TCRdb to 2014 to 2015). In the study overall: Template switching captured roughly one uniquely barcoded TCR beta cDNA molecule per two T cells in model experiments. The study measured age-related changes in TCR beta repertoire diversity using deep sequencing normalized with unique cDNA molecular identifiers. To avoid experimental bias, donors of different ages were randomly spread across the sequencing lanes. Four age groups were formed from the donors: young (average approximately 15 years), middle-aged (approximately 41), aged (around 62) and long-lived (around 82). For two donors (one aged 18 to 30 and one aged 80 or older), the study analyzed two additional independent replicas of 1 million unique cDNA reads from the same blood draw. Study-wide conclusions, independent of this receptor: Because the CMV infection status of the donors was unknown, age-related changes in expanded clonotypes may potentially have been confounded. Estimates of total diversity based on one million sequenced T cells were considered lower bounds and underestimates. Since profiling was done on bulk unsorted PBMCs, naive and antigen-experienced compartments could not be conclusively compared. The percentage of naive T cells measured by flow cytometry correlated strongly with observed TCR beta diversity. The long-lived group showed more naive CD4+ T cells, fewer expanded clones and increased TCR diversity than the aged group, suggesting age selection. As age increased, observed TCR beta diversity per million T cells dropped in a roughly linear way, and a significant reduction was already evident by age 40.

The method behind the library was 5' RACE. These reads were obtained on an Illumina HiSeq 2500. A second PCR of 7 to 11 cycles was performed with a sample-barcoded 5' primer and a J-beta primer mix. A template-switch 5' adaptor carrying 12 random nucleotides introduced a unique molecular identifier onto each TCR beta cDNA molecule. At least 2.5 million CDR3-containing paired-end reads were obtained from each sample. The Mint cDNA synthesis kit, primed by a TRBC-specific oligonucleotide, was used to synthesize first-strand cDNA from all RNA. Following uracil-DNA glycosylase treatment, a first 18-cycle PCR with universal primers M1SS and BC2_uni_R was performed on all cDNA. The paper's data handling went like this. Each sample was normalized by randomly selecting 1 million high-quality reads, each carrying a distinct molecular identifier. Reads sharing molecular identifiers were discarded rather than binned into consensus sequences. CDR3 identification, clonotype clustering and error correction used MiTCR with a Q25 quality threshold and the strictest error-elimination algorithm. A nonparametric unseen species model with Euler transformation was used to estimate lower-bound total TCR beta diversity. TCRdb ran its own pipeline on the public reads, namely fastp trimming at Q25 and MiXCR clone calling, and kept in-frame beta chains. Identical CDR3 proteins give one entry, which carries the most common genes and DNA. TCRdb's processing, not the authors', yielded these V and J calls. The sample records about 800,000 distinct CDR3 sequences, 46% of which are singletons. The ten largest account for about a sixth of the sample.

This clonotype was observed a handful of times. Its recognized antigen is unknown. Base qualities are not provided; no much larger clone lies one nucleotide away. Systemically healthy Caucasian individuals from Russia, around 39 in total and aged about 6 to 95 years, were included as donors. Each donor gave 8 to 10 milliliters of peripheral blood, collected into EDTA-treated Vacutainer tubes. Ficoll-Paque density-gradient centrifugation was used to isolate PBMCs, with at least 7 million obtained per sample. Total RNA was extracted from PBMCs with Trizol reagent, with at least 6 micrograms obtained per sample. Naive CD45RAhigh/CD27high T cell percentages were measured by flow cytometry on a PBMC aliquot from every donor. The specimen was blood. This sequence originates from a man at least 80 years old in good health.

The nucleotides are TGTGCCAGCAGCTTACGTCTAGCGGGAGTCCCAAAAGAGACCCAGTACTTC. Its translation reads: CASSLRLAGVPKETQYF. The chain employs TRBV11-1 and TRBJ2-5; 10 central nucleotides agree with TRBD2. Here V drops 2 bases and J drops 3 bases, and the junction holds 9 bases not matched to any gene. The CDR3 sequence holds 17 residues, the cysteine and phenylalanine included. This entry keeps only the CDR3 DNA: 51 bases, framed from base 1. Per the germline V gene (reference sequence), SGHAT is the CDR1 and FQDESV is the CDR2. Extended through the reference TRBV11-1 and TRBJ2-5 proteins, this CDR3 yields the full variable domain: EAEVAQSPRYKITEKSQAVAFWCDPISGHATLYWYRQILGQGPELLVQFQDESVVDDSQLPKDRFSAERLKGVDSTLKIQPAELGDSAMYLCASSLRLAGVPKETQYFGPGTRLLVL.